Relative to its sample, the clone carrying this T cell receptor beta chain is medium-sized. Its antigen is undetermined. At roughly 600 ng per sample, bulk tumor genomic DNA provided the template. Collection of several biopsies per primary tumor, spaced far apart, took place during surgery. Patients with untreated, newly diagnosed non-small cell lung cancer underwent curative surgery. Having surgery with curative intent, the donors were patients newly diagnosed with non-small cell lung cancer. Amplification of TCR beta CDR3 was performed by multiplex PCR with 32 V and 13 J primers. TCRdb redid the calling of the multiplex PCR reads with MiXCR, one entry per CDR3 protein. In the table there are roughly 3,000 distinct CDR3 sequences, around two fifths of which are singletons. These data belong to a study of immune heterogeneity within non-small cell lung tumors. Across the study: It was found that the tumors were 4 squamous cell carcinomas, under 13 non-squamous carcinomas and 1 not otherwise specified.

Findings and limits, study-wide: Some T-cell receptor beta clonotypes occurred at high frequency. These high-frequency clonotypes were largely distinct between individual patients.

CDR3 length: 13 amino acids. Trimming took off 6 bases at V and 0 bases at J, with 9 bases between the two ends. Germline CDR1 and CDR2: SQVTM and ANQGSEA. The TCR originated in a woman aged 50 to 65 with non-small cell lung cancer. The rearrangement joins TRBV29-1 to TRBJ1-3; D uncertain. Sequenced: lung tumor tissue. CDR3 in amino acids: CSVRESSGNTIYF. The CDR3, as DNA: TGCAGCGTGCGGGAGAGCTCTGGAAACACCATATATTTT.